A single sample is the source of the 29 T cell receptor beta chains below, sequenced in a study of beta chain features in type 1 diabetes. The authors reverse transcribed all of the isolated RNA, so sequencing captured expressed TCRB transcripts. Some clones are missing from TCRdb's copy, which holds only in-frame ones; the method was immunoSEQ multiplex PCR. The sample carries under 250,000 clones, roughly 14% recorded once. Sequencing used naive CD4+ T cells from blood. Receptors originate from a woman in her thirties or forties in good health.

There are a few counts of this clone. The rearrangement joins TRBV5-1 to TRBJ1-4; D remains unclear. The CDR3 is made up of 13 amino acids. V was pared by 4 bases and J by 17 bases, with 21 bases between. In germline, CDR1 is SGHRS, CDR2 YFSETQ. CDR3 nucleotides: TGCGCCAGCAGCATCCTTTCCGGGAGTCCCCGATTTTTT. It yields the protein CASSILSGSPRFF.

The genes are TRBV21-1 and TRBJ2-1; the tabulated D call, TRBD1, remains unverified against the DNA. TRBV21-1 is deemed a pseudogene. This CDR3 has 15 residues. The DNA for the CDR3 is TGTGCCAGCAGCACCCGGGACAGCTCCTACAATGAGCAGTTCTTC. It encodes CASSTRDSSYNEQFF.

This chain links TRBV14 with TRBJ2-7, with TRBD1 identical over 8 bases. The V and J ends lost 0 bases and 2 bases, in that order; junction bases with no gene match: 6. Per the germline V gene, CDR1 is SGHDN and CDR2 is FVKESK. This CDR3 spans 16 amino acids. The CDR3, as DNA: TGTGCCAGCAGCCAAGACGGGTGGGACAGGACCTACGAGCAGTACTTC. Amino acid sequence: CASSQDGWDRTYEQYF.

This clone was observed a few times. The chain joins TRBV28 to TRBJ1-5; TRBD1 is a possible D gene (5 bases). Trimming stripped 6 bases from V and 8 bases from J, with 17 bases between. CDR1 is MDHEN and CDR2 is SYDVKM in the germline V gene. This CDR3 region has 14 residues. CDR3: CASSVTGLMEPQHF. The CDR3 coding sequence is TGTGCCAGCAGCGTTACGGGACTCATGGAGCCCCAGCATTTT.

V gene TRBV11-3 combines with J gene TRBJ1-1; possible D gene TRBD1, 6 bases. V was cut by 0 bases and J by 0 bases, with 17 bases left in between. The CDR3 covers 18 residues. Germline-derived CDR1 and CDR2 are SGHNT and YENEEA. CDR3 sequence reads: CASSLDQIGYRVNTEAFF. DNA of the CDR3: TGTGCCAGCAGCTTAGATCAAATAGGGTACAGGGTGAACACTGAAGCTTTCTTT.

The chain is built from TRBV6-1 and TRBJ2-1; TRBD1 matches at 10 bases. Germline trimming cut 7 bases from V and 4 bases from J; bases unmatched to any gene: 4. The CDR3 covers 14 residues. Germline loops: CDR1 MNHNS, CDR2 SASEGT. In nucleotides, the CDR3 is TGTGCCAGCACCAGGACAGGGGGGTACAATGAGCAGTTCTTC. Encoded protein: CASTRTGGYNEQFF.

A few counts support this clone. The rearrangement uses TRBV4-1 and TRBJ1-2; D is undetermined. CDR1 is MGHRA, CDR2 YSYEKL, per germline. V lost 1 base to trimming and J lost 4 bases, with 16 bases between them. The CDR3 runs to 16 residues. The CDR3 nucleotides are TGCGCCAGCAGCCAAGCTCGAGGGCCGACTCCCTATGGCTACACCTTC. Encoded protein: CASSQARGPTPYGYTF.

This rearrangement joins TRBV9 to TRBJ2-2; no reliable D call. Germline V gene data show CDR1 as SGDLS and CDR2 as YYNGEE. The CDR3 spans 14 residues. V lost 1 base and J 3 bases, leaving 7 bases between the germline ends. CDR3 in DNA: TGTGCCAGCAGCGTAACGGTGGACACCGGGGAGCTGTTTTTT. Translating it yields CASSVTVDTGELFF.

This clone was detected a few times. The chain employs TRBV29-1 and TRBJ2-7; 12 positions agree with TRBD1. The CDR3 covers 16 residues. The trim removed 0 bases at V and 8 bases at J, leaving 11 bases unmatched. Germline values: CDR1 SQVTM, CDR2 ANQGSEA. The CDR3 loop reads CSVEDLAGTGGSQQYF. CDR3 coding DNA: TGCAGCGTTGAAGACCTGGCCGGGACAGGGGGCTCCCAGCAGTACTTC.

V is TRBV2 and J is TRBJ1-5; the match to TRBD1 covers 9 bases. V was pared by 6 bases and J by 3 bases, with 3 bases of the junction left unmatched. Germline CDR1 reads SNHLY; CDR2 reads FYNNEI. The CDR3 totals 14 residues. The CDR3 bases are TGTGCCAGCAGGGAACAGGGGGCCAATCAGCCCCAGCATTTT. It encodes CASREQGANQPQHF.

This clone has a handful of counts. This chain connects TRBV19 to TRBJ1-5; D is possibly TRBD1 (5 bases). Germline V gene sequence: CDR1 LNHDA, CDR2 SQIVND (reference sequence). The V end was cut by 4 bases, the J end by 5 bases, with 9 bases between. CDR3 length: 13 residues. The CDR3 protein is CASSRQGDQPQHF. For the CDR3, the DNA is TGTGCCAGTAGTAGACAAGGGGATCAGCCCCAGCATTTT.

The CDR3: CASSDRTVYGYTF. The CDR3 DNA follows: TGTGCCAGCAGTGATCGGACAGTCTATGGCTACACCTTC. The rearrangement uses TRBV25-1 and TRBJ1-2; D possibly corresponds to TRBD1 (6 bases). CDR3 length: 13 amino acids. Deletions cut 3 bases from V and 4 bases from J, with 9 bases between. The germline CDR1 and CDR2 sequences are MGHDK and SYGVNS.

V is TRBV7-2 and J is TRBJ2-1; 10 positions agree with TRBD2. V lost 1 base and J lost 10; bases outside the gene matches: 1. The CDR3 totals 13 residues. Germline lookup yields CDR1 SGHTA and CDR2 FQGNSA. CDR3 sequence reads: CASSLVLAGEQFF. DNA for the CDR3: TGTGCCAGCAGCTTAGTACTAGCGGGGGAGCAGTTCTTC.

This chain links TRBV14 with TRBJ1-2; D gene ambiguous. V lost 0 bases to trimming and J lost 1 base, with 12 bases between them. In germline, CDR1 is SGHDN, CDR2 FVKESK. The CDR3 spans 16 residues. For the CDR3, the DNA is TGTGCCAGCAGCCAAGACGGCGGAGGTCGTAACTATGGCTACACCTTC. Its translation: CASSQDGGGRNYGYTF.

CDR3 in DNA: TGTGCCACCAGCAGAGATTTACTCGAAGGGGGAGGGGTGACCAACGTCCTGACTTTC. Its protein product is CATSRDLLEGGGVTNVLTF. This sequence joins TRBV15 and TRBJ2-6; possibly TRBD2 for D (7 bases). The CDR3 spans 19 residues. CDR1 is LNHNV, CDR2 YYDKDF, per germline (reference sequence). Trimming removed 0 bases at V and 8 bases at J, with 23 bases between.

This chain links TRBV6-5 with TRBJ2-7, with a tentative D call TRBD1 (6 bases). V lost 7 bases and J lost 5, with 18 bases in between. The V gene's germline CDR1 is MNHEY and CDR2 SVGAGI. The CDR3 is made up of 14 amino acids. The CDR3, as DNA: TGTGCCAGCAAAAAACCGGGACAATCCCACGAGCAGTACTTC. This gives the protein CASKKPGQSHEQYF.

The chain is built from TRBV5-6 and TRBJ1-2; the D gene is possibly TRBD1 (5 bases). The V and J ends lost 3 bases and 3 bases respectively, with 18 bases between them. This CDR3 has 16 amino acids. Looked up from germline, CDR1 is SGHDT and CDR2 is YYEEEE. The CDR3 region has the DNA TGTGCCAGCAGCTACCCGTTCGGGGGGAAGGACTATGGCTACACCTTC. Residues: CASSYPFGGKDYGYTF.

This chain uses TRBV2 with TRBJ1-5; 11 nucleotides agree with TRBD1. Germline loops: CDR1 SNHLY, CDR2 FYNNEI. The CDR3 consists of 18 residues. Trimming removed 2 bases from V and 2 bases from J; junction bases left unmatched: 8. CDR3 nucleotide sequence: TGTGCCAGCAGTGAAAGGACAGGGGGCGTTTCGGGCAATCAGCCCCAGCATTTT. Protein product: CASSERTGGVSGNQPQHF.

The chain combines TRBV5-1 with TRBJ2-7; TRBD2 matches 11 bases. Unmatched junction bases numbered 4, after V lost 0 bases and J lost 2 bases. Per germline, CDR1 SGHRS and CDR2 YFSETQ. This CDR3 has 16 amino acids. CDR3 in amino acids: CASSLASSGGTYEQYF. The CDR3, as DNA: TGCGCCAGCAGCTTGGCCTCTAGCGGGGGGACCTACGAGCAGTACTTC.

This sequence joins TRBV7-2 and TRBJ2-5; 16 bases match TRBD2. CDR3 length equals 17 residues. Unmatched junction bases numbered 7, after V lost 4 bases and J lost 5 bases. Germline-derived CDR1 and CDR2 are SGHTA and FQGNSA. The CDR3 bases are TGTGCCAGCAGCTCGGGACTAGCGGGGGGGCGAGGGGAGACCCAGTACTTC. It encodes CASSSGLAGGRGETQYF.

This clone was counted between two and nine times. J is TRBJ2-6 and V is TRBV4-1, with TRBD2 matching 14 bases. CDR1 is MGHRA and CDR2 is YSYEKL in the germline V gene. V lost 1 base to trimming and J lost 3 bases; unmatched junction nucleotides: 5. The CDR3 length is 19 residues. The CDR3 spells CASSQGTSGGSRGANVLTF. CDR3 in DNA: TGCGCCAGCAGCCAAGGGACTAGCGGGGGGTCCCGTGGGGCCAACGTCCTGACTTTC.

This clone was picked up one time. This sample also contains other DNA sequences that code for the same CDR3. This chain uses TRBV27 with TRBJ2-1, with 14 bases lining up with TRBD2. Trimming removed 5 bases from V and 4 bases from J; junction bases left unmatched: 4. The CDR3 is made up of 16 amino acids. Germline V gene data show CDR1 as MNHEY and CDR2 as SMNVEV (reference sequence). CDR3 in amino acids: CASSPRLAGGYNEQFF. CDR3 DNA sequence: TGTGCCAGCAGTCCAAGACTAGCGGGGGGGTACAATGAGCAGTTCTTC.

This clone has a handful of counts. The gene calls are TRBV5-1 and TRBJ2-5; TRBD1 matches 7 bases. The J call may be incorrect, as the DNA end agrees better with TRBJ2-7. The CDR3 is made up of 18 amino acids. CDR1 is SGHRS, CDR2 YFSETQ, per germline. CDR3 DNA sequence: TGCGCCAGCAGCTTCCGGAGTGGATTGGGACAGACCTCCTACGAGCAGTACTTC. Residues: CASSFRSGLGQTSYEQYF.

CDR3 DNA: TGTGCCAGCAGCGTAGTGAGTGGGAGCGAGCAGTACTTC. Amino acids: CASSVVSGSEQYF. V and J are TRBV9 and TRBJ2-7; maybe TRBD2 (5 bases). Germline CDR1 SGDLS, CDR2 YYNGEE. The CDR3 sequence is 13 residues long. Trimming took off 0 bases at V and 6 bases at J, with 10 bases between the two ends.

CDR3 sequence: CATSRDQGARNQPQHF. The CDR3 coding sequence is TGTGCCACCAGCAGAGATCAGGGGGCGAGAAATCAGCCCCAGCATTTT. This chain connects TRBV15 to TRBJ1-5; 8 nucleotides match TRBD1. Unmatched junction bases numbered 5, after V lost 0 bases and J lost 4 bases. Germline V gene lookup returns CDR1 LNHNV and CDR2 YYDKDF (reference sequence). CDR3 length: 16 residues.

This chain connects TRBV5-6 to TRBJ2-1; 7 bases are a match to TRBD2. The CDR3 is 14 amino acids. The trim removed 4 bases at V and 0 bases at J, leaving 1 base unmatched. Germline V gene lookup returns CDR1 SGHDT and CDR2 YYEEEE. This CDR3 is CASSRDYSYNEQFF. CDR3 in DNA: TGTGCCAGCAGCCGGGACTACTCCTACAATGAGCAGTTCTTC.

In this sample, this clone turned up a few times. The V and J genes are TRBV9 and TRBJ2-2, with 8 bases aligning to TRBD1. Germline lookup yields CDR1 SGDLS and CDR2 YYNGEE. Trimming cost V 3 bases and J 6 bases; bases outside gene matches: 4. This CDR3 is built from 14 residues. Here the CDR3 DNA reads TGTGCCAGCAGCGCGGCGACAGGGGCCGGGGAGCTGTTTTTT. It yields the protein CASSAATGAGELFF.

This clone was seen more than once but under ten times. CDR3 sequence: CASSQGLAENYNEQFF. The CDR3 coding sequence is TGTGCCAGCAGCCAAGGACTAGCGGAGAATTACAATGAGCAGTTCTTC. J is TRBJ2-1 and V is TRBV14, with 9 bases that match TRBD2. Trimming at V came to 1 base and at J to 4 bases, leaving 5 bases not matched to a gene. The CDR3 runs to 16 residues. Germline loops: CDR1 SGHDN, CDR2 FVKESK.

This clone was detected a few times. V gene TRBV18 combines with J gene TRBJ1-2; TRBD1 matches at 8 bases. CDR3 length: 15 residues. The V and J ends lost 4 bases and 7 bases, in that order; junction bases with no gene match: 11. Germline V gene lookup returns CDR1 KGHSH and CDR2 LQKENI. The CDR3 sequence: CASSLDGTGSTGYTF. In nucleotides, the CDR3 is TGTGCCAGCTCACTTGATGGGACAGGCTCAACTGGCTACACCTTC. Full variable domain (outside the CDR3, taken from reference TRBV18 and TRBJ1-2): NAGVMQNPRHLVRRRGQEARLRCSPMKGHSHVYWYRQLPEEGLKFMVYLQKENIIDESGMPKERFSAEFPKEGPSILRIQQVVRGDSAAYFCASSLDGTGSTGYTFGSGTRLTVV.